This T cell receptor (beta chain) was obtained from a study of OX40 agonist ivuxolimab in advanced cancers. With regard to the full study: The costimulatory receptor OX40 (CD134) was targeted by ivuxolimab, a fully human IgG2 agonistic monoclonal antibody. Partial responses were achieved by three dose-escalation patients, of whom one had hepatocellular carcinoma and two had cutaneous melanoma. Of the 50 to 55 dose-escalation patients, hepatocellular carcinoma was present in some 19, melanoma in around 15, renal cell carcinoma in 9 and head and neck cancer in 9. Patients were allowed to have had prior anti-PD-1, anti-PD-L1 or anti-CTLA-4 therapy, and 40% of the dose-escalation patients had previously received checkpoint inhibitors. The paper describes the monotherapy dose-escalation part (N ≈ 52 patients) of the phase I trial of ivuxolimab. Intravenous ivuxolimab was administered to patients every 2 weeks at six dose levels: 0.01, 0.1, 0.3, 1.5, 3 and 10 mg/kg. A male proportion of 75% to 85% and a mean age of approximately 55 years, ranging from about 23 to 90, were recorded for the dose-escalation cohort. Peripheral TCRbeta sequencing was intended to test whether TCR sequence diversity was altered and clonal T-cell expansion was caused by ivuxolimab. Broad study findings and their caveats: In partial responders in the 0.1-3.0 mg/kg groups, normalized peripheral clonal expansion was found to be among the lowest, especially among CD8+ T cells. The antigen specificity of the peripheral T cells that underwent clonal expansion was not determined. After ivuxolimab, expanded clones were on average more numerous among CD8+ T cells than among CD4+ T cells. Low levels of normalized T-cell clonal expansion were also seen in some patients who did not respond. At doses of 0.1 to 3.0 mg/kg, clonal expansion of both CD4+ and CD8+ T cells in blood was seen between baseline and week 6.

Patients with autoimmune disease history or receiving systemic immunosuppression were excluded from the trial. Peripheral blood for TCR sequencing was collected from all dose cohorts at baseline, on cycle 4 day 1, and on cycle 7 day 1. Samples were obtained from an open-label, multicenter, first-in-human phase I dose-escalation trial of ivuxolimab. Adults with locally advanced or metastatic melanoma, renal cell carcinoma, hepatocellular carcinoma or head and neck squamous cell carcinoma were enrolled in the trial. Before TCR sequencing, CD4+ and CD8+ T cells were separately sorted from peripheral blood. Concerning this clone itself: Its binding antigen is unknown. Base-call qualities are not available, and no considerably larger clone is one nucleotide away.

Clipping removes 7 bases from V and 2 bases from J, with 4 as the unmatched junction base count. CDR1 SGHRS and CDR2 YFSETQ were looked up in the germline V gene. The CDR3 runs 13 residues from the cysteine to the phenylalanine. Only the CDR3 portion is preserved as DNA: 39 bases, with reading frame beginning at the first base. Genomic DNA was extracted from sorted cells for sequencing of the TCRbeta CDR3 region. The immunoSEQ Assay was used to sequence the TCRbeta CDR3 regions. The immuneACCESS repertoire file appears here via TCRdb, limited to in-frame rearrangements. These files lack a portion of the clones; in checked studies, under half of the deficit traces to unresolved V genes, and the cause of the others is not known. The table for this sample lists 70,000 to 80,000 clones; roughly 93% of them were counted only once. Approximately 14% of the sample is in the top ten clones.

The rearrangement joined TRBV5-1 to TRBJ2-3; TRBD2 aligns with 7 central bases. The TCR comes from an adult with an advanced solid tumor such as melanoma, head and neck, liver or kidney cancer. This sample comprised CD4+ or CD8+ T cells sorted from blood, obtained in a trial of the OX40 agonist ivuxolimab. The nucleotide sequence is TGCGCCAGCGCAGCGGGACTCACAGATACGCAGTATTTT. This yields the protein CASAAGLTDTQYF.